This TCR beta chain was profiled in a study of cytomegalovirus exposure and HLA in healthy donors. Overall study: The platform used for the 120 or so validation repertoires matched that of the 666 first-cohort repertoires, a later analysis reported.

The repertoire was sequenced with immunoSEQ multiplex PCR; TCRdb's copy has only in-frame clones and lacks some. The table shows 110,000 to 150,000 clones, with about 88% occurring only once. Study outcomes and limitations: The study put 150 to 200 TCR beta chains on its list as cytomegalovirus-associated. A few CMV-associated chains proved CMV antigen-specific in vitro.

Points on this clone: What it recognizes is unknown.

The donors were part of the validation cohort, which consisted of under 150 subjects and was separate from the first cohort of 666 subjects. The source of this sequence is a woman aged 18 to 35 in good health and CMV-seropositive. Sequenced input: PBMCs.

CDR3 protein: CASSPRWVGDSYGYTF. CDR3 nucleotides: TGTGCCAGCAGTCCAAGGTGGGTGGGGGACAGCTATGGCTACACCTTC. This chain uses TRBV27 with TRBJ1-2; 7 bases are a match to TRBD1. V lost 5 bases to trimming and J lost 4 bases; unmatched junction nucleotides: 13. This CDR3 spans 16 amino acids. CDR1 and CDR2 from the germline V gene are MNHEY and SMNVEV (reference sequence).